What follows are 19 T cell receptor beta chains derived from one specimen sequenced in a study of regulatory T cells in long-lasting Graves disease. Time point in this sample: newly diagnosed GD, antithyroid drugs for less than 3 months. From PBMCs, RNA was extracted and then used to make the TCR library. To make TCR beta libraries, researchers used iRepertoire HTBI primers and Arm-PCR of CDR3 regions. TCRdb reanalysed the multiplex PCR reads using MiXCR and keeps one entry per CDR3 protein. The data contain about 320,000 distinct CDR3 sequences, approximately 20% of them singletons. The source was peripheral blood mononuclear cells (PBMCs), collected at new diagnosis, from a patient treated with antithyroid drugs. These receptors originate from a female donor with Graves disease.

This clonotype has at least ten counts. The chain links TRBV2 to TRBJ2-3; the D gene could be TRBD1 or TRBD2 (5 bases each). In germline, CDR1 is SNHLY, CDR2 FYNNEI. The CDR3 extends over 14 amino acids. V lost 6 bases to trimming and J lost 1 base, with 11 bases between them. The DNA of the CDR3 is TGTGCCAGCAGGCACCGGGACGGCACAGATACGCAGTATTTT. Its protein is CASRHRDGTDTQYF.

As for this clonotype: A much larger clone differs from this one at a single base, so this may be a read error. The chain uses TRBV12-3 or TRBV12-4 and TRBJ2-1; D unclear. Trimming took 1 base from V and 14 from J, leaving 15 bases between them. CDR3 size: 13 residues. CDR3 sequence (DNA): TGTGCCAGCAGTTTAGAACCGGGCTATGTGAAGTTCTTC. It codes for CASSLEPGYVKFF.

CDR3: CSVIGMAGWDGYTF. The CDR3 DNA reads as TGCAGCGTTATCGGTATGGCAGGGTGGGATGGCTACACCTTC. The V gene is TRBV29-1, the J gene TRBJ1-2; TRBD1 might be the D (5 bases). This CDR3 has 14 residues. V gave up 5 bases and J gave up 6 bases, with 19 bases separating them. Germline CDR1 reads SQVTM; CDR2 reads ANQGSEA.

In this sample, this clonotype turned up a few times. The chain combines TRBV20-1 with TRBJ1-6; the match to TRBD1 covers 10 bases. The ends lost 6 bases at V and 4 bases at J; junction bases unmatched: 3. The CDR3 sequence is 14 residues long. CDR1 DFQATT and CDR2 SNEGSKA come from the germline V gene (reference sequence). The CDR3 nucleotides read TGCAGTGCCTGGGACAGGGGATATAATTCACCCCTCCACTTT. Its translation: CSAWDRGYNSPLHF.

This clonotype occurred a few times. The chain recombines TRBV29-1 with TRBJ2-1; no definite D call. V lost 6 bases, J lost 5 bases, and 14 bases lay in between. The CDR3 loop spans 13 amino acids. Germline V gene data show CDR1 as SQVTM and CDR2 as ANQGSEA. Here the CDR3 DNA reads TGCAGCGTGAGCTCGTTTGGTAACAATGAGCAGTTCTTC. Translation gives CSVSSFGNNEQFF.

This clonotype showed up many times. The chain has TRBV28 and TRBJ2-7, with D possibly TRBD1 on 5 matching bases. The CDR3 consists of 16 residues. The V end was cut by 6 bases, the J end by 0 bases, with 18 bases between. The germline V gene encodes CDR1 MDHEN and CDR2 SYDVKM. The CDR3 is CASSPLGPRSSYEQYF. The CDR3 coding sequence is TGTGCCAGCAGCCCCCTGGGGCCGCGGAGCTCCTACGAGCAGTACTTC.

The chain uses TRBV27 and TRBJ2-6, with D possibly TRBD2 on 5 matching bases. Germline CDR1 and CDR2: MNHEY and SMNVEV (reference sequence). Trimming pared 6 bases from V and 2 bases from J, leaving 11 bases between. The CDR3 loop spans 15 amino acids. The CDR3 is CASRPTGTGANVLTF. For the CDR3, the DNA is TGTGCCAGCAGACCTACCGGGACTGGGGCCAACGTCCTGACTTTC. The variable domain in full, completed from reference TRBV27 and TRBJ2-6, reads EAQVTQNPRYLITVTGKKLTVTCSQNMNHEYMSWYRQDPGLGLRQIYYSMNVEVTDKGDVPEGYKVSRKEKRNFPLILESPSPNQTSLYFCASRPTGTGANVLTFGAGSRLTVL.

This clonotype was seen at least ten times. The J gene is TRBJ1-3, the V gene TRBV5-5; D is unresolved. The germline V gene encodes CDR1 SGHKS and CDR2 YYEKEE (reference sequence). Trimming pared 1 base from V and 0 bases from J, leaving 20 bases between. This CDR3 spans 19 amino acids. The CDR3 reads CASSLSAGGSSSSGNTIYF. The CDR3, as DNA: TGTGCCAGCAGCTTGTCGGCTGGTGGCAGCTCTAGCTCTGGAAACACCATATATTTT.

There are many counts of this clonotype. V gene TRBV6-1 combines with J gene TRBJ2-5, with TRBD2 identical over 8 bases. From germline, CDR1 is MNHNS and CDR2 SASEGT. The CDR3 is made up of 14 amino acids. Germline trimming cut 6 bases from V and 3 bases from J; bases unmatched to any gene: 6. The CDR3 nucleotides read TGTGCCAGCAGAGGGACTAGAATGGAAGAGACCCAGTACTTC. This codes for CASRGTRMEETQYF.

Regarding this clonotype: One end of the junction does not line up with germline, which may come from a read error. V gene TRBV2 combines with J gene TRBJ1-1, with unresolved D. The CDR3 runs to 11 residues. The germline gives CDR1 SNHLY, CDR2 FYNNEI. In DNA form, the CDR3 reads TGTGCCATCAGTTGGTACACTGAAGCTTTCTTT. This translates into CAISWYTEAFF.

This clonotype appeared many times. The chain uses TRBV20-1 and TRBJ2-5; possibly TRBD1 or TRBD2 for D (5 bases each). The germline gives CDR1 DFQATT, CDR2 SNEGSKA (reference sequence). The CDR3 runs to 14 residues. With 6 bases removed from V and 0 bases from J, the gap between germline ends came to 14 bases. The CDR3 is CSAPSRGDQETQYF. For the CDR3, the DNA is TGCAGTGCCCCAAGTCGAGGGGACCAAGAGACCCAGTACTTC.

This clonotype has a count of ten or more. The rearrangement uses TRBV28 and TRBJ2-1; 10 nucleotides align to TRBD2. Germline V gene sequence: CDR1 MDHEN, CDR2 SYDVKM. The CDR3 has 15 amino acids. Unmatched junction bases numbered 7, after V lost 5 bases and J lost 6 bases. The CDR3 reads CASSPTGTSANEQFF. The CDR3 DNA reads as TGTGCCAGCAGTCCAACAGGGACTAGCGCCAATGAGCAGTTCTTC.

This clonotype was recorded once. The chain recombines TRBV24-1 with TRBJ2-2; TRBD1 or TRBD2 may be the D gene (6 bases each). V was trimmed by 6 bases and J by 7 bases, leaving 11 bases between them. Germline V CDR1 and CDR2: KGHDR, SFDVKD. The CDR3 sequence is 13 residues long. CDR3 residues: CATSPGAGGELFF. The CDR3 region has the DNA TGTGCCACCAGTCCGGGGGCCGGCGGGGAGCTGTTTTTT.

This clonotype has ten or more counts. The chain has TRBV30 and TRBJ2-3; 9 bases are a match to TRBD2. Germline loops: CDR1 GTSNPN, CDR2 SVGIG (reference sequence). The length of the CDR3 is 18 residues. V lost 2 bases and J lost 3; bases outside the gene matches: 15. CDR3 in amino acids: CAWSWASGILGKTDTQYF. The DNA of the CDR3 is TGTGCCTGGAGTTGGGCTAGCGGGATCCTGGGGAAAACAGATACGCAGTATTTT.

This clonotype was detected many times. The rearrangement uses TRBV27 and TRBJ2-1; the D call may be TRBD1 or TRBD2 (5 bases each). Germline assignment: CDR1 MNHEY and CDR2 SMNVEV (reference sequence). This CDR3 has 16 amino acids. The V gene lost 0 bases and the J gene lost 8 bases, with 17 bases spanning the gap. The CDR3 DNA sequence: TGTGCCAGCAGTTTATCCTCCGGGACCCTATTGCATGAGCAGTTCTTC. It translates to CASSLSSGTLLHEQFF.

The sample holds many counts of this clonotype. The chain joins TRBV19 to TRBJ2-1, with D hard to call. Germline CDR1 reads LNHDA; CDR2 reads SQIVND (reference sequence). The CDR3 is 13 amino acids. V was trimmed by 4 bases and J by 7 bases, leaving 11 bases between them. The CDR3 loop reads CASSSQNANEQFF. For the CDR3, the DNA is TGTGCCAGTAGTAGCCAAAACGCGAATGAGCAGTTCTTC. The whole variable domain, filled in from reference TRBV19 and TRBJ2-1, reads DGGITQSPKYLFRKEGQNVTLSCEQNLNHDAMYWYRQDPGQGLRLIYYSQIVNDFQKGDIAEGYSVSREKKESFPLTVTSAQKNPTAFYLCASSSQNANEQFFGPGTRLTVL.

V and J are TRBV5-6 and TRBJ2-3, with D possibly being TRBD1 or TRBD2 (5 bases each). The germline CDR1 and CDR2 sequences are SGHDT and YYEEEE. Trimming pared 0 bases from V and 6 bases from J, leaving 14 bases between. The CDR3 runs 15 residues. The CDR3 region has the DNA TGTGCCAGCAGCTTGGAGGGACCCGGGCGGGATACGCAGTATTTT. Translation gives CASSLEGPGRDTQYF. The complete variable domain, with remaining parts taken from reference TRBV5-6 and TRBJ2-3, reads DAGVTQSPTHLIKTRGQQVTLRCSPKSGHDTVSWYQQALGQGPQFIFQYYEEEERQRGNFPDRFSGHQFPNYSSELNVNALLLGDSALYLCASSLEGPGRDTQYFGPGTRLTVL.

This clonotype was counted ten times or more. The chain recombines TRBV6-1 with TRBJ2-7; D call uncertain. There are 15 residues in the CDR3. The germline gives CDR1 MNHNS, CDR2 SASEGT. V was cut by 6 bases and J by 4 bases, with 19 bases left in between. The CDR3 DNA sequence: TGTGCCAGCAGACCCGAAGGACGGAAAAAGTACGAGCAGTACTTC. This translates into CASRPEGRKKYEQYF.

Regarding this clonotype: This is likely an artifact of a read error, given a far larger clone one base away. The CDR3 end shows no conserved phenylalanine or tryptophan, and so a read error is likely. The CDR3 DNA reads TGTGCCAGCAGCCACATAGCAGGGGGCGATGAGACCCAGTACCTC. It translates to CASSHIAGGDETQYL. The chain carries TRBV11-2 and TRBJ2-1, with 8 bases identical to TRBD1. The closer fit of TRBJ2-5 to the DNA end suggests the J call may be wrong. Germline CDR1 and CDR2: SGHAT and FQNNGV. The CDR3 loop spans 15 amino acids.